Below are 5 T cell receptor beta chains sequenced from a single sample in a study of response to subunit inactivated influenza vaccine. TCRdb re-derived calls from the RT-PCR reads in MiXCR, one entry per CDR3 protein. The profile shows fewer than 700,000 distinct CDR3 sequences, 10% to 15% of them singletons. Sequenced material: PBMCs from blood, taken 40 to 50 days after vaccination. These TCRs come from a man aged 50 to 60 who received an inactivated influenza vaccine.

The chain combines TRBV11-2 with TRBJ1-1, with D unclear. Between the trimmed V and J ends, which lost 1 base and 10 bases, there was a span of 22 bases. Germline loops: CDR1 SGHAT, CDR2 FQNNGV. This CDR3 has 16 residues. For the CDR3, the DNA is TGTGCCAGCAGCTTAGTACCCTTAAGATCGGTCCCAAGAGCTTTCTTT. This gives the protein CASSLVPLRSVPRAFF.

The CDR3 loop reads CASSGLAALIITDTQYF. CDR3 nucleotides: TGCGCCAGCAGTGGACTAGCGGCCCTGATAATCACAGATACGCAGTATTTT. V usage is TRBV10-2 and J usage is TRBJ2-3, with 9 bases matching TRBD2. After removal of 4 bases from V and 2 bases from J, the junction contained 10 bases not matched to a gene. CDR3 length equals 17 residues. CDR1 and CDR2 (germline): WSHSY, SAAADI.

This clonotype was counted ten times or more. This chain links TRBV27 with TRBJ1-1; 10 bases align to TRBD1. The CDR3 sequence is 15 residues long. CDR1 is MNHEY and CDR2 is SMNVEV in the germline V gene (reference sequence). With 5 bases clipped from V and 5 bases from J, the junction kept 8 bases outside the gene matches. CDR3 sequence reads: CASSLRTGGWTEAFF. In nucleotides, the CDR3 is TGTGCCAGCAGTCTAAGGACAGGGGGATGGACTGAAGCTTTCTTT.

This chain joins TRBV7-8 and TRBJ2-2; no firm D call. CDR3 length equals 16 residues. The germline V gene encodes CDR1 SGHVS and CDR2 FQNEAQ. Trimming left V 6 bases short and J 4 bases short, with 18 bases between. CDR3 sequence: CASRMAARLVTGELFF. In DNA, the CDR3 is TGTGCCAGCAGGATGGCAGCGCGGCTAGTCACCGGGGAGCTGTTTTTT.

This clonotype was recorded many times. This rearrangement joins TRBV12-3 or TRBV12-4 to TRBJ2-1, with TRBD2 matching over 8 bases. This CDR3 contains 13 residues. V lost 5 bases, J lost 3 bases, and 0 bases stayed unmatched. The CDR3 region is CASSSGSYNEQFF. DNA for the CDR3: TGTGCCAGCAGTAGCGGGAGCTACAATGAGCAGTTCTTC.